This TCR beta chain was found in a study of shared clonotypes between healthy human individuals. Trimming shortened V by 4 bases and J by 0 bases, and 16 bases separated the two germline ends. Germline assignment: CDR1 SGDLS and CDR2 YYNGEE. CDR3 length: 17 amino acids. Deep was the level at which the assay was run. Data came from immunoSEQ multiplex PCR; TCRdb stores just in-frame clones and leaves some out. This table holds a few million clones, approximately 90% found once. The chain combines TRBV9 with TRBJ2-2; possible D gene TRBD2, 6 bases. Material for sequencing was naive CD4+ T cells from PBMCs. Subset defined: CD45RA+ positively selected. This sequence was found in a man aged 18 to 29 in good health. Some clones in this sample may be carry-over from other donors' samples. Here the CDR3 reads CASSPEVREANTGELFF. CDR3 DNA: TGTGCCAGCAGCCCAGAGGTGCGGGAAGCGAACACCGGGGAGCTGTTTTTT.